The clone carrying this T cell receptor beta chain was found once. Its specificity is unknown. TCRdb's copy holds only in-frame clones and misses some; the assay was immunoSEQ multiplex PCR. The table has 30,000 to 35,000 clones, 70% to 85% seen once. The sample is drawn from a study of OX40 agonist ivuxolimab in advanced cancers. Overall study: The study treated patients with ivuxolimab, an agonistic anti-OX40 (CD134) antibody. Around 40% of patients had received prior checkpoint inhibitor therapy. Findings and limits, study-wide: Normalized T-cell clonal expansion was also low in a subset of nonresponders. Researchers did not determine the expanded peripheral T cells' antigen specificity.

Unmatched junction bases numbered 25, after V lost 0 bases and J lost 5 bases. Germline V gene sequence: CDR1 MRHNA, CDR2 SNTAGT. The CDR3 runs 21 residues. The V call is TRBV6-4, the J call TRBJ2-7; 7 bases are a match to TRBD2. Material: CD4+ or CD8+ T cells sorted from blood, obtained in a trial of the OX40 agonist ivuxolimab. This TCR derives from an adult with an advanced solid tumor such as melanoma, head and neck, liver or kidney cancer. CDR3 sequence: CASSDSGPRTRNQLRSDEQYF. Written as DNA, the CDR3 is TGTGCCAGCAGTGACTCGGGGCCGAGGACTAGAAATCAGCTTAGGTCGGACGAGCAGTACTTC.